Presented here are 29 T cell receptor beta chains from one specimen sequenced in a study of cytomegalovirus exposure and HLA in healthy donors. PCR used 60 Vbeta primers and 13 Jbeta primers. This table comes from immunoSEQ multiplex PCR, and its TCRdb copy is limited to in-frame clones, with some not included. The sample carries roughly 200,000 clones, about 80% recorded once. Sequenced: PBMCs. These receptors all stem from a woman in her sixties or seventies in good health and CMV-seropositive.

The rearrangement joins TRBV5-1 to TRBJ2-2; weak D call: TRBD2 (6 bases). The V and J ends lost 4 bases and 3 bases respectively, with 10 bases between them. The germline V gene encodes CDR1 SGHRS and CDR2 YFSETQ. This CDR3 comprises 14 residues. Here the CDR3 reads CASSGDSDTGELFF. The CDR3 coding sequence is TGCGCCAGCAGCGGGGACTCGGACACCGGGGAGCTGTTTTTT.

The chain joins TRBV28 to TRBJ2-1; D is unresolved. The CDR3 is made up of 15 amino acids. The V and J ends lost 5 bases and 0 bases respectively, with 11 bases between them. Germline assignment: CDR1 MDHEN and CDR2 SYDVKM. This CDR3 is CASSPLSSSYNEQFF. CDR3 DNA: TGTGCCAGCAGTCCCCTATCTAGCTCCTACAATGAGCAGTTCTTC. The variable domain in full, with the rest retrieved from reference TRBV28 and TRBJ2-1, is DVKVTQSSRYLVKRTGEKVFLECVQDMDHENMFWYRQDPGLGLRLIYFSYDVKMKEKGDIPEGYSVSREKKERFSLILESASTNQTSMYLCASSPLSSSYNEQFFGPGTRLTVL.

The table lists this clone with a few counts. The chain combines TRBV2 with TRBJ2-2; maybe TRBD1 (5 bases). The germline gives CDR1 SNHLY, CDR2 FYNNEI. The CDR3 has 16 amino acids. Trimming removed 7 bases from V and 7 bases from J, with 22 bases in between. DNA for the CDR3: TGTGCCAGCAATAGTAAAGGGCGGATAGACAGCGGGGAGCTGTTTTTT. Translated, it gives CASNSKGRIDSGELFF.

The V and J genes are TRBV15 and TRBJ2-7, with 7 positions matching TRBD2. The V segment lost 5 bases and the J segment 7 bases; nucleotides outside the gene matches: 17. Per germline, CDR1 LNHNV and CDR2 YYDKDF (reference sequence). The CDR3 is 16 residues long. The CDR3 DNA follows: TGTGCCACCAGCCGCAGCGTCGTGGGGGAGGGACGGGAGCAGTACTTC. Translation: CATSRSVVGEGREQYF. Looking up the rest from reference TRBV15 and TRBJ2-7 gives the full variable domain: DAMVIQNPRYQVTQFGKPVTLSCSQTLNHNVMYWYQQKSSQAPKLLFHYYDKDFNNEADTPDNFQSRRPNTSFCFLDIRSPGLGDTAMYLCATSRSVVGEGREQYFGPGTRLTVT.

Comments on this clone: Other nucleotide sequences from this sample produce the same CDR3. The genes are TRBV7-9 and TRBJ2-7, with D perhaps matching TRBD2 (6 bases). Germline lookup yields CDR1 SEHNR and CDR2 FQNEAQ (reference sequence). V was clipped by 8 bases and J by 5 bases, with 16 bases between them. The CDR3 has 13 residues. This chain's CDR3 is CASSPRESDEQYF. CDR3 DNA sequence: TGTGCCAGCTCGCCCCGGGAGAGCGACGAGCAGTACTTC. Combining the CDR3 with reference TRBV7-9 and TRBJ2-7 gives the whole variable domain DTGVSQNPRHKITKRGQNVTFRCDPISEHNRLYWYRQTLGQGPEFLTYFQNEAQLEKSRLLSDRFSAERPKGSFSTLEIQRTEQGDSAMYLCASSPRESDEQYFGPGTRLTVT.

V usage is TRBV5-6 and J usage is TRBJ1-4; 8 nucleotides line up with TRBD1. The V gene end was trimmed by 3 bases and the J gene end by 0 bases; junction bases not matched to a gene: 7. CDR1 is SGHDT and CDR2 is YYEEEE in the germline V gene. This CDR3 region has 17 residues. CDR3 sequence: CASSWTGPLATNEKLFF. CDR3 bases: TGTGCCAGCAGCTGGACAGGGCCCCTTGCAACTAATGAAAAACTGTTTTTT.

The CDR3 sequence: CASQRTGSYEQYF. The CDR3 nucleotides are TGTGCCAGCCAAAGGACAGGGAGCTACGAGCAGTACTTC. This chain uses TRBV27 with TRBJ2-7; 8 bases fit TRBD1. V shed 8 bases, J shed 3 bases, and the junction held 6 bases outside the gene matches. Germline CDR1 MNHEY, CDR2 SMNVEV (reference sequence). The CDR3 spans 13 residues.

Only a few counts were recorded for this clone. The chain carries TRBV6-5 and TRBJ1-1; 9 bases match TRBD1. The CDR3 extends over 14 amino acids. V was clipped by 4 bases and J by 7 bases; unmatched bases: 7. Germline CDR1 reads MNHEY; CDR2 reads SVGAGI. This CDR3 is CASSSTGGRGEAFF. CDR3 sequence (DNA): TGTGCCAGCAGTTCTACAGGGGGCAGGGGTGAAGCTTTCTTT.

This clone came up a few times. The chain is built from TRBV5-1 and TRBJ2-1, with a tentative D call TRBD2 (5 bases). This CDR3 has 15 amino acids. V lost 0 bases to trimming and J lost 1 base, with 8 bases between them. Germline V gene lookup returns CDR1 SGHRS and CDR2 YFSETQ. Written as DNA, the CDR3 is TGCGCCAGCAGCTTGGCGGAGGAGTCCTACAATGAGCAGTTCTTC. Amino acids: CASSLAEESYNEQFF.

The chain has TRBV5-4 and TRBJ1-4, with TRBD1 identical over 7 bases. CDR1 is SGHNT and CDR2 is YYREEE in the germline V gene (reference sequence). Trimming removed 4 bases from V and 4 bases from J; junction bases left unmatched: 7. The CDR3 totals 15 residues. In nucleotides, the CDR3 is TGTGCCAGCAGCCCTAGGACAGGCTTTAATGAAAAACTGTTTTTT. It translates to CASSPRTGFNEKLFF.

V gene TRBV28 combines with J gene TRBJ2-7; D is possibly TRBD1 (5 bases). Germline CDR1 is MDHEN and CDR2 is SYDVKM. The CDR3 is 14 amino acids. The germline V and J ends were trimmed by 6 bases and 0 bases, with 12 bases remaining between them. CDR3 bases: TGTGCCAGCAGGGAAATGACAGTCTCCTACGAGCAGTACTTC. Translated: CASREMTVSYEQYF.

This sequence joins TRBV9 and TRBJ1-5; D perhaps matches TRBD1 (5 bases). The germline gives CDR1 SGDLS, CDR2 YYNGEE. V was trimmed by 7 bases and J by 5 bases, leaving 13 bases between them. The length of the CDR3 is 13 residues. Written as DNA, the CDR3 is TGTGCCAGCTCCCCGGGGGGGGATCAGCCCCAGCATTTT. This encodes CASSPGGDQPQHF.

Written as DNA, the CDR3 is TGTGCCAGCAGCTTGCAGAGCACAGATACGCAGTATTTT. It translates to CASSLQSTDTQYF. The chain combines TRBV7-9 with TRBJ2-3; D unresolved. CDR3 size: 13 residues. The V end lost 3 bases, the J end lost 0 bases, and 4 bases lay between the germline ends. Per germline, CDR1 SEHNR and CDR2 FQNEAQ (reference sequence). Using reference TRBV7-9 and TRBJ2-3 for the parts outside the CDR3, the full variable domain is DTGVSQNPRHKITKRGQNVTFRCDPISEHNRLYWYRQTLGQGPEFLTYFQNEAQLEKSRLLSDRFSAERPKGSFSTLEIQRTEQGDSAMYLCASSLQSTDTQYFGPGTRLTVL.

This chain connects TRBV7-6 to TRBJ1-6; D call uncertain. Trimming removed 1 base at V and 10 bases at J, with 17 bases between. The V gene's germline CDR1 is SGHVS and CDR2 FNYEAQ. The CDR3 covers 16 residues. DNA for the CDR3: TGTGCCAGCAGCTTAGGTATAAGCCCAACGGGGTCACCCCTCCACTTT. It encodes CASSLGISPTGSPLHF.

This clone showed up just once. The chain couples TRBV19 to TRBJ2-5; the match to TRBD1 covers 8 bases. The J call is doubtful: the DNA matches TRBJ2-7 better. The CDR3 is 14 amino acids. Germline V gives CDR1 LNHDA, CDR2 SQIVND (reference sequence). CDR3 in DNA: TGTGCCAGTAGTACTCGGGACAGGTACTACGAGCAGTACTTC. Protein sequence: CASSTRDRYYEQYF.

The V gene is TRBV28, the J gene TRBJ1-5; TRBD1 matches 7 bases. The junction had 8 bases not matched to a gene; V was cut back by 5 bases and J by 7 bases. Germline V lookup: CDR1 MDHEN, CDR2 SYDVKM. The CDR3 extends over 14 amino acids. The CDR3 spells CASSTRQGSQPQHF. DNA of the CDR3: TGTGCCAGCAGTACGAGACAGGGAAGCCAGCCCCAGCATTTT.

In this sample, this clone turned up a few times. The chain employs TRBV9 and TRBJ2-7, with a possible D match to TRBD1 (6 bases). Trimming took 3 bases from V and 1 from J, leaving 8 bases between them. Germline V gene data show CDR1 as SGDLS and CDR2 as YYNGEE. The CDR3 totals 13 residues. The CDR3 DNA sequence: TGTGCCAGCAGCGCAGGGGTGTCCTACGAGCAGTACTTC. This sequence encodes CASSAGVSYEQYF.

This chain connects TRBV5-4 to TRBJ2-5; D is possibly TRBD1 (6 bases). The germline V gene has CDR1 SGHNT and CDR2 YYREEE (reference sequence). This CDR3 is 13 amino acids long. The V end lost 4 bases, the J end lost 3 bases, and 10 bases lay between the germline ends. The CDR3 DNA reads as TGTGCCAGCAGCCCTACAGGGAAAGAGACCCAGTACTTC. This translates into CASSPTGKETQYF.

Written as DNA, the CDR3 is TGTGCCAGCAGTCCGGCGGTAGTTGGGGAGACCCAGTACTTC. It encodes CASSPAVVGETQYF. The J gene is TRBJ2-5, the V gene TRBV27, with D hard to call. The CDR3 length is 14 residues. Trimming pared 5 bases from V and 5 bases from J, leaving 15 bases between. Germline CDR1 is MNHEY and CDR2 is SMNVEV (reference sequence).

The rearrangement joins TRBV27 to TRBJ1-2; 7 positions agree with TRBD1. In germline, CDR1 is MNHEY, CDR2 SMNVEV (reference sequence). V lost 5 bases to trimming and J lost 4 bases; unmatched junction nucleotides: 7. This CDR3 is built from 14 residues. The DNA of the CDR3 is TGTGCCAGCAGTCCCAGGGGACAGCTCTATGGCTACACCTTC. Amino acid sequence: CASSPRGQLYGYTF.

This clone occurred once. The rearrangement links TRBV6-1 to TRBJ2-3, with TRBD1 matching 8 bases. V was pared by 6 bases and J by 0 bases, with 2 bases of the junction left unmatched. This CDR3 spans 14 amino acids. Germline CDR1 reads MNHNS; CDR2 reads SASEGT. Written as DNA, the CDR3 is TGTGCCAGCAGGGGACAGGACAGCACAGATACGCAGTATTTT. It translates to CASRGQDSTDTQYF.

Worth noting for this clone: The junction departs from germline at one end; a sequencing error may be responsible. Other DNA sequences in this sample translate to the same CDR3. This rearrangement joins TRBV7-9 to TRBJ2-2; D is uncertain. This CDR3 region has 13 residues. Germline assignment: CDR1 SEHNR and CDR2 FQNEAQ (reference sequence). The CDR3: CASSLDGAGELFF. The CDR3 bases are TGTGCCAGCAGCCTCGACGGAGCCGGAGAGCTGTTTTTT.

V gene TRBV7-2 combines with J gene TRBJ1-5; 8 bases are shared with TRBD1. The CDR3 loop spans 13 amino acids. The ends lost 1 base at V and 11 bases at J; junction bases unmatched: 4. Germline-derived CDR1 and CDR2 are SGHTA and FQGNSA. CDR3 in amino acids: CASSLGQGQAQHF. The CDR3 DNA reads as TGTGCCAGCAGCTTAGGACAGGGGCAAGCCCAGCATTTT. Complete variable domain (other parts from reference TRBV7-2 and TRBJ1-5): GAGVSQSPSNKVTEKGKDVELRCDPISGHTALYWYRQSLGQGLEFLIYFQGNSAPDKSGLPSDRFSAERTGGSVSTLTIQRTQQEDSAVYLCASSLGQGQAQHFGDGTRLSIL.

This rearrangement joins TRBV4-1 to TRBJ2-7, with 8 bases aligning to TRBD2. This CDR3 region has 16 residues. The junction had 5 bases not matched to a gene; V was cut back by 0 bases and J by 1 base. Germline CDR1 reads MGHRA; CDR2 reads YSYEKL. The CDR3 reads CASSQEGLVLSYEQYF. CDR3 nucleotide sequence: TGCGCCAGCAGCCAAGAGGGACTAGTGTTATCCTACGAGCAGTACTTC.

This clone was recorded only once. The CDR3 is CASSFGYRTSSGNTIYF. CDR3 DNA: TGTGCCAGCAGCTTTGGGTATCGGACAAGCTCTGGAAACACCATATATTTT. The chain joins TRBV5-6 to TRBJ1-3; TRBD1 might be the D (5 bases). The V and J ends lost 2 bases and 0 bases respectively, with 15 bases between them. The germline V gene has CDR1 SGHDT and CDR2 YYEEEE. This CDR3 has 17 residues.

The chain has TRBV5-1 and TRBJ2-2, with a weak D call TRBD1 (6 bases). Between the trimmed V and J ends, which lost 0 bases and 6 bases, there was a span of 12 bases. The CDR3 sequence is 15 residues long. Germline V gene data show CDR1 as SGHRS and CDR2 as YFSETQ. The CDR3: CASSLATGRAGELFF. In DNA, the CDR3 is TGCGCCAGCAGCTTGGCCACAGGGCGGGCCGGGGAGCTGTTTTTT.

This clone was seen more than once but under ten times. The CDR3 region is CSGHSGGGMTVTEAFF. CDR3 in DNA: TGCAGCGGGCACTCTGGCGGGGGTATGACGGTCACTGAAGCTTTCTTT. The rearrangement uses TRBV29-1 and TRBJ1-1, with D tentatively TRBD1 (5 bases). The germline V gene encodes CDR1 SQVTM and CDR2 ANQGSEA. Trimming left V 7 bases short and J 4 bases short, with 25 bases between. The CDR3 sequence is 16 residues long.

The rearrangement uses TRBV5-5 and TRBJ2-7, with a weak D call TRBD2 (5 bases). Trimming left V 0 bases short and J 3 bases short, with 19 bases between. The CDR3 is 17 amino acids. Germline CDR1 and CDR2: SGHKS and YYEKEE (reference sequence). CDR3 DNA sequence: TGTGCCAGCAGCTTGGCCTTTTCGACTACCAAAAACTACGAGCAGTACTTC. This gives the protein CASSLAFSTTKNYEQYF.

The J gene is TRBJ1-1, the V gene TRBV7-3; D not resolved. Germline CDR1 reads SGHTA; CDR2 reads FQGTGA. This CDR3 is built from 14 residues. V was pared by 5 bases and J by 6 bases, with 16 bases between. The CDR3 DNA reads as TGTGCCAGCAGCCCCTGGGCGGGAAGCCCTGAAGCTTTCTTT. Translating it yields CASSPWAGSPEAFF.